This T cell receptor (beta chain) stems from a study of cytomegalovirus exposure and HLA in healthy donors. PCR amplification relied on 60 Vbeta primers (plus 13 Jbeta primers). Libraries were prepared by immunoSEQ multiplex PCR; TCRdb keeps only in-frame clonotypes and omits some of them. Of 200,000 to 250,000 clones listed, about 83% are singletons. This CDR3 comprises 14 residues. With 6 bases clipped from V and 2 bases from J, the junction kept 6 bases outside the gene matches. Germline V CDR1 and CDR2: MNHNS, SASEGT. The study sampled nominally healthy donors, though unrecorded immune exposures were likely.

Sequencing was carried out using PBMCs. This receptor was obtained from a man between 40 and 49 years old in good health and CMV-seronegative. This sequence joins TRBV6-1 and TRBJ2-7; 8 bases are shared with TRBD2. CDR3 region: CASRPGLGTYEQYF. For the CDR3, the DNA is TGTGCCAGCAGGCCGGGACTAGGAACCTACGAGCAGTACTTC.